Described below is a single T cell receptor (beta chain) sequence and its context. The data were obtained in a study of T cell responses to AZD1222 COVID-19 vaccine. TCRdb's copy holds only in-frame clones and misses some; the assay was immunoSEQ multiplex PCR. The sample lists approximately 100,000 clones; approximately 90% were seen once. CDR3 length: 14 amino acids. V lost 0 bases to trimming and J lost 4 bases, with 9 bases between them. The V gene's germline CDR1 is MNHEY and CDR2 SVGAGI. The chain employs TRBV6-5 and TRBJ1-2, with D possibly matching TRBD1 (5 bases). The source was peripheral blood, collected on day 0 of AZD1222 vaccination. The clonotype originates from an adult in good health. The CDR3 coding sequence is TGTGCCAGCAGTTACTCCGGGGCCGGCTATGGCTACACCTTC. Translated: CASSYSGAGYGYTF.